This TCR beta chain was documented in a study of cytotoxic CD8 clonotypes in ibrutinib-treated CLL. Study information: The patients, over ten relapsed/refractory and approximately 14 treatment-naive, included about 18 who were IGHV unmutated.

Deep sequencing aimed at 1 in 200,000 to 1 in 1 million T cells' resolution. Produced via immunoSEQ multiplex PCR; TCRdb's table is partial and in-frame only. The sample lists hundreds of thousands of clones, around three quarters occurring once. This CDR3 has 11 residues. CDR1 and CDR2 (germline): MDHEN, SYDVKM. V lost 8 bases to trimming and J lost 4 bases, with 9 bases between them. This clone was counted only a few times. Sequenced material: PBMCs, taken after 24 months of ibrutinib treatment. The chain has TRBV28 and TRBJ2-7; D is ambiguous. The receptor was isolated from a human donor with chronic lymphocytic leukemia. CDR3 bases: TGTGCCAGCGGCCAGCAGTACGAGCAGTACTTC. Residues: CASGQQYEQYF. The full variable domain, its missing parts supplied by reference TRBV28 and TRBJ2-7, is DVKVTQSSRYLVKRTGEKVFLECVQDMDHENMFWYRQDPGLGLRLIYFSYDVKMKEKGDIPEGYSVSREKKERFSLILESASTNQTSMYLCASGQQYEQYFGPGTRLTVT.